Below, 5 T cell receptor beta chains from the same sample are listed, as sequenced in a study. One entry per CDR3 protein results from TCRdb running MiXCR on the RT-PCR reads. The sample shows more than 600,000 distinct CDR3 sequences, more than 13% of them seen only once. Material: memory CD4+ T cells from blood. Source of these receptors: a female donor in good health, serving as a healthy control.

This chain joins TRBV6-6 and TRBJ2-6, with TRBD2 matching over 7 bases. CDR1 and CDR2 from the germline V gene are MNHNY and SVGAGI (reference sequence). CDR3 size: 19 residues. J gave up 1 base and V 2 bases, and 11 bases lay outside the gene matches. CDR3 bases: TGTGCCAGCAGTTACGACCGGGGCGGGAGTGGTTCTGGGGCCAACGTCCTGACTTTC. It is translated as CASSYDRGGSGSGANVLTF.

This clonotype showed up many times. The chain combines TRBV29-1 with TRBJ1-2; possible D gene TRBD1, 5 bases. CDR3 size: 13 residues. V was shortened by 5 bases and J by 0 bases, with 10 bases between the two germline ends. Germline V gives CDR1 SQVTM, CDR2 ANQGSEA. The DNA for the CDR3 is TGCAGCGTTTGGACAAAATCTAACTATGGCTACACCTTC. Amino acid sequence: CSVWTKSNYGYTF.

This clonotype was counted only a few times. The V call is TRBV4-3, the J call TRBJ2-3, with D possibly being TRBD2 (7 bases). CDR3 length: 13 amino acids. The germline gives CDR1 LGHNA, CDR2 YSLEER. Trimming took off 5 bases at V and 4 bases at J, with 10 bases between the two ends. CDR3 sequence: CASSGRGADTQYF. The CDR3 nucleotides read TGCGCCAGCAGCGGGAGGGGGGCAGATACGCAGTATTTT.

The V and J genes are TRBV24-1 and TRBJ2-5; TRBD1 is a possible D gene (6 bases). Germline V gene data show CDR1 as KGHDR and CDR2 as SFDVKD. V lost 4 bases to trimming and J lost 5 bases, with 10 bases between them. The CDR3 sequence is 13 residues long. The CDR3 region is CATSEQGGETQYF. CDR3 coding DNA: TGTGCCACCAGTGAACAGGGCGGCGAGACCCAGTACTTC.

This sequence joins TRBV9 and TRBJ2-1; D is unresolved. Germline CDR1 SGDLS, CDR2 YYNGEE. The CDR3 loop spans 16 amino acids. V was clipped by 0 bases and J by 3 bases, with 13 bases between them. CDR3 in amino acids: CASSVAGGSFYNEQFF. In nucleotides, the CDR3 is TGTGCCAGCAGCGTAGCTGGCGGATCCTTCTACAATGAGCAGTTCTTC.